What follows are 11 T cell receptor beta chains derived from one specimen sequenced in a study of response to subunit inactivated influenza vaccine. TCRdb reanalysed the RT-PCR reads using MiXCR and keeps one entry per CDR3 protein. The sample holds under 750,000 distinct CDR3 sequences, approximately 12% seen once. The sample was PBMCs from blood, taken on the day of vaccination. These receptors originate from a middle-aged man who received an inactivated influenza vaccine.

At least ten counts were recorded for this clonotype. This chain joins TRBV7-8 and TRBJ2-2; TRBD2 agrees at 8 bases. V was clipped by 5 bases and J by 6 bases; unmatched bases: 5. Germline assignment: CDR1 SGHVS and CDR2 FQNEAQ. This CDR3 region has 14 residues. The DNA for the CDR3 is TGTGCCAGCAGCCCGGGACTAGTCCCCGGGGAGCTGTTTTTT. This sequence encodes CASSPGLVPGELFF.

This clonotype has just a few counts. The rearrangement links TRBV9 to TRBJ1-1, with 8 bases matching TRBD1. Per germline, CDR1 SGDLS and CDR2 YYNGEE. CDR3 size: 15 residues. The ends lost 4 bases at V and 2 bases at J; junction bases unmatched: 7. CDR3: CASSPEGQVNTEAFF. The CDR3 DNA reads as TGTGCCAGCAGCCCCGAGGGACAGGTTAACACTGAAGCTTTCTTT. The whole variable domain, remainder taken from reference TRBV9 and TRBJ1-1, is DSGVTQTPKHLITATGQRVTLRCSPRSGDLSVYWYQQSLDQGLQFLIQYYNGEERAKGNILERFSAQQFPDLHSELNLSSLELGDSALYFCASSPEGQVNTEAFFGQGTRLTVV.

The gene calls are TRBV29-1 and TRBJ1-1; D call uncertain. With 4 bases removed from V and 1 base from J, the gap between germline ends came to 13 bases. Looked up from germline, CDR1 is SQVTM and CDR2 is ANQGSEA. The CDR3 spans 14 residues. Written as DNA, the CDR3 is TGCAGCGTTGCAAGAGGGTCGGGGAACACTGAAGCTTTCTTT. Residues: CSVARGSGNTEAFF.

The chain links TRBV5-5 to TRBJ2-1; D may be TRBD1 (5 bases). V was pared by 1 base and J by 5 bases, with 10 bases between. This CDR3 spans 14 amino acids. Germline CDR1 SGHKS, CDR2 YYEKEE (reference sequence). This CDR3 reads CASSLRAGNNEQFF. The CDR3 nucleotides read TGTGCCAGCAGCTTGAGGGCAGGGAACAATGAGCAGTTCTTC. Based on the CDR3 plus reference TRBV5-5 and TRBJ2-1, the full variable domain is DAGVTQSPTHLIKTRGQQVTLRCSPISGHKSVSWYQQVLGQGPQFIFQYYEKEERGRGNFPDRFSARQFPNYSSELNVNALLLGDSALYLCASSLRAGNNEQFFGPGTRLTVL.

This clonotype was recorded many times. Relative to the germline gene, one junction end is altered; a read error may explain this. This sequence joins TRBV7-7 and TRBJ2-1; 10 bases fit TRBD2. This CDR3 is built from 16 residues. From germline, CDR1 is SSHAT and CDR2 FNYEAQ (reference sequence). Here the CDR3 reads CASSPSGTSAYNEQFF. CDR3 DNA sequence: TGTGCTAGCAGCCCATCCGGGACTAGCGCTTACAATGAGCAGTTCTTC.

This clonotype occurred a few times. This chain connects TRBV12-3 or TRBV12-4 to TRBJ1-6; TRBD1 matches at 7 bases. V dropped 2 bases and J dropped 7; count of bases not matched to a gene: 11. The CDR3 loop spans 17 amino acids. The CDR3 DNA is TGTGCCAGCAGTTTAACCCTTTTGGACAGGTCAAATTCACCCCTCCACTTT. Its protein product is CASSLTLLDRSNSPLHF.

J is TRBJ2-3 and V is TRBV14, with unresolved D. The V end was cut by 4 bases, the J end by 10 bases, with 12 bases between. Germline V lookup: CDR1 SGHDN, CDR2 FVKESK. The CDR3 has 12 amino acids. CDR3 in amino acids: CASSLRNLPQYF. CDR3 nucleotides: TGTGCCAGCAGCCTCAGGAATCTTCCGCAGTATTTT. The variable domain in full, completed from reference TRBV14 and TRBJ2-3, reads EAGVTQFPSHSVIEKGQTVTLRCDPISGHDNLYWYRRVMGKEIKFLLHFVKESKQDESGMPNNRFLAERTGGTYSTLKVQPAELEDSGVYFCASSLRNLPQYFGPGTRLTVL.

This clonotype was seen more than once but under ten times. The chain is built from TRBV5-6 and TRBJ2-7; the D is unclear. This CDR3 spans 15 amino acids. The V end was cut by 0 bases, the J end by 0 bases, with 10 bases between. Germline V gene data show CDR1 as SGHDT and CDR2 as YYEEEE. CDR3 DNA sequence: TGTGCCAGCAGCTTGGCGAGCGACAACTCCTACGAGCAGTACTTC. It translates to CASSLASDNSYEQYF. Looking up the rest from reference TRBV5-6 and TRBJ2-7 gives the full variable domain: DAGVTQSPTHLIKTRGQQVTLRCSPKSGHDTVSWYQQALGQGPQFIFQYYEEEERQRGNFPDRFSGHQFPNYSSELNVNALLLGDSALYLCASSLASDNSYEQYFGPGTRLTVT.

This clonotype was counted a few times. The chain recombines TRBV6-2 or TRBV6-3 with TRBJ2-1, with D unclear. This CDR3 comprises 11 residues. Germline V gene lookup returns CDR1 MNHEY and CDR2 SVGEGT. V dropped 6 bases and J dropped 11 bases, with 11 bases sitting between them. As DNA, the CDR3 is TGTGCCAGCAGCTTTAGTGGGAAGCAGTTCTTC. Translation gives CASSFSGKQFF.

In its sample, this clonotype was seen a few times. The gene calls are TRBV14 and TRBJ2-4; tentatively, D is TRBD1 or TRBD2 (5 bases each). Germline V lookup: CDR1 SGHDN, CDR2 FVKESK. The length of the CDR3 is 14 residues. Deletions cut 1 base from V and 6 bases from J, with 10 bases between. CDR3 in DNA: TGTGCCAGCAGCCAAGGAGGGGCAGGAAACATTCAGTACTTC. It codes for CASSQGGAGNIQYF. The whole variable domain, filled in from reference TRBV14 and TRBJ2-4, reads EAGVTQFPSHSVIEKGQTVTLRCDPISGHDNLYWYRRVMGKEIKFLLHFVKESKQDESGMPNNRFLAERTGGTYSTLKVQPAELEDSGVYFCASSQGGAGNIQYFGAGTRLSVL.

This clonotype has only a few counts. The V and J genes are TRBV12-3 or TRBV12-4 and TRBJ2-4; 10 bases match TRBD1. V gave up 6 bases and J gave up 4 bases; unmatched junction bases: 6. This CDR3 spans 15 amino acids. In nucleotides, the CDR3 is TGTGCCAGCAGAGCGACAGGGGGCTTAAAAAACATTCAGTACTTC. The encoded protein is CASRATGGLKNIQYF.